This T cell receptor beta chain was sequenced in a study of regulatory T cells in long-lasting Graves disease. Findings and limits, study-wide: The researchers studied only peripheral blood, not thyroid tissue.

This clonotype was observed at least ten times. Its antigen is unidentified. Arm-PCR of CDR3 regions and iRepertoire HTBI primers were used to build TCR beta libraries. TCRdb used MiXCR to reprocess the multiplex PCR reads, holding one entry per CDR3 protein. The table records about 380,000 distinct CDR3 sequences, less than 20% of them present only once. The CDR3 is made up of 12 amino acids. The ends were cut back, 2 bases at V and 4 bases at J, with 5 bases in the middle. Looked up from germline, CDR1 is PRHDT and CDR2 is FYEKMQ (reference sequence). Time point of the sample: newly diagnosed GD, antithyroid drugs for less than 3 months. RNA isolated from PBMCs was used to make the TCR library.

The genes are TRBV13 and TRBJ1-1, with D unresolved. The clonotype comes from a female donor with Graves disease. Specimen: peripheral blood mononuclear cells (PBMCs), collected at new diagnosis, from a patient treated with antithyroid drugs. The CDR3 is CASSLLRTEAFF. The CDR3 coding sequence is TGTGCCAGCAGCTTACTGCGCACTGAAGCTTTCTTT.